These T cell receptor beta chains were read from a single sample in a study of CD8+CD57+ T cells in acquired aplastic anemia. TCRdb processed the reads anew with MiXCR; each CDR3 protein has one entry. This sample has 200,000 to 250,000 distinct CDR3 sequences, with 30% to 40% found just once. The sample was sorted CD4+, CD8+, or CD8+CD57+ T cells (not recorded which) from PBMCs. These receptors were taken from a human donor in good health, serving as a control. The CDR3 runs from the conserved cysteine through the conserved F or W.

TRBV5-6	TRBJ2-7	CASSFRAESYEQYF
TRBV20-1	TRBJ2-7	CSAQSGGFSYEQYF
TRBV5-1	TRBJ1-2	CASSLLSGNGYTF
TRBV7-2	TRBJ1-2	CASSEWTANYGYTF
TRBV10-3	TRBJ1-6	CAISVGERGSPLHF
TRBV29-1	TRBJ2-2	CSVEGGNTGELFF
TRBV6-1	TRBJ2-7	CASTPLETSGSYEQYF
TRBV19	TRBJ1-1	CASSLELQLNTEAFF
TRBV19	TRBJ1-3	CASNRGGSGNTIYF
TRBV19	TRBJ1-5	CASSDNQPQHF
TRBV7-6	TRBJ2-1	CASSLARQNNEQFF
TRBV5-1	TRBJ1-2	CASSLGGARGYGYTF
TRBV29-1	TRBJ2-7	CSVKKTGVDEQYF
TRBV29-1	TRBJ1-2	CSVSDGTGGDLGYTF
TRBV5-5	TRBJ1-1	CASSLIHRTAKAFF
TRBV20-1	TRBJ1-1	CSAGGSSLNTEAFF
TRBV5-1	TRBJ2-5	CASSTGTAQETQYF
TRBV20-1	TRBJ1-1	CSADRGASNTEAFF